This TCR beta chain was documented in a study of blood T cell repertoires in COVID-19. Study at large: The United States, Italy and Spain provided the acute and convalescent COVID-19 samples. Sources were T cells, B-cell-depleted T cells, or PBMCs; the material itself was cDNA or gDNA.

Per the germline V gene, CDR1 is LGHNA and CDR2 is YNFKEQ. The CDR3 is 15 residues long. With 4 bases removed from V and 3 bases from J, the gap between germline ends came to 13 bases. Clones were sequenced by immunoSEQ multiplex PCR, and TCRdb holds only the in-frame ones, with some missing. The table records fewer than 200,000 clones, approximately 87% of them present only once. Sequencing was carried out using peripheral blood. This TCR was sampled from a woman aged 18-29 years who had recovered from COVID-19. The chain recombines TRBV4-2 with TRBJ1-3, with a weak D call TRBD1 (5 bases). The CDR3 sequence is CASSLLGQVGNTIYF. CDR3 coding DNA: TGTGCCAGCAGCCTCTTGGGGCAGGTTGGAAACACCATATATTTT.